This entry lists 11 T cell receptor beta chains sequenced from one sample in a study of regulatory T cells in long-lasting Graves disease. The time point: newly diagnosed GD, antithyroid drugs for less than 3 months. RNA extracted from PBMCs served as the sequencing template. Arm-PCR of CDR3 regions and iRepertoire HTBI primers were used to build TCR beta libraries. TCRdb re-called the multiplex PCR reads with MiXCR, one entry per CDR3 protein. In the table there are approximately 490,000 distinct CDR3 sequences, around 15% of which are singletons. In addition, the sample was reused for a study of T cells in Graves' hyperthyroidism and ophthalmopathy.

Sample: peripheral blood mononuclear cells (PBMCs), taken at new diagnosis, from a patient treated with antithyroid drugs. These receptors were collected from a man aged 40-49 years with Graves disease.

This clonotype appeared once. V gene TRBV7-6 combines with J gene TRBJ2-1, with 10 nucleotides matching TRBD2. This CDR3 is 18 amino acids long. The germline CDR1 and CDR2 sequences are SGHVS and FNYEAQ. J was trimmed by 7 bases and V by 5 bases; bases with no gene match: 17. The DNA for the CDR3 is TGTGCCAGCAGCCCATACGTAGGGCTAGCGGGAGAGGGTAATGAGCAGTTCTTC. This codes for CASSPYVGLAGEGNEQFF.

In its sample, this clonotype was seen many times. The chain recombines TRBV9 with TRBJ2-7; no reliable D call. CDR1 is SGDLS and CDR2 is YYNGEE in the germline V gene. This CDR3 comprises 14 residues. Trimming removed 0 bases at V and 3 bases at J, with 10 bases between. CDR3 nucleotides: TGTGCCAGCAGCGTAGCAGAGCCTCTCTACGAGCAGTACTTC. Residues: CASSVAEPLYEQYF.

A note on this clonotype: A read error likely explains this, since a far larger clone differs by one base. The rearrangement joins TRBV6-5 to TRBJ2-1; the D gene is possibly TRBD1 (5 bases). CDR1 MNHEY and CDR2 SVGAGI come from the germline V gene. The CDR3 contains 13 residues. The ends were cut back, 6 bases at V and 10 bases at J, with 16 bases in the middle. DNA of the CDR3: TGTGCCAGCAGAGCCTGGGGCATGTACGAGCAGTTCTTC. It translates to CASRAWGMYEQFF.

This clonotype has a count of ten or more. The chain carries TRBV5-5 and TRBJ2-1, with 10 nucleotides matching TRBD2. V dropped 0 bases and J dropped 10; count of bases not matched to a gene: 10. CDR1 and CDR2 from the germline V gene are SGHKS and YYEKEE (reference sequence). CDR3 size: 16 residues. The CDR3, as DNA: TGTGCCAGCAGCTTGGAGCCTAGCGGGAGATCTGGGGAGCAGTTCTTC. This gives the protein CASSLEPSGRSGEQFF.

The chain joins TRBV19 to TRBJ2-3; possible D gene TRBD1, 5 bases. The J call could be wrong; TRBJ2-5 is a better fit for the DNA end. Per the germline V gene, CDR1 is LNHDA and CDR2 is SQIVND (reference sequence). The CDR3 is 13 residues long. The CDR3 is CASRGLSEETQYF. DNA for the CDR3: TGTGCCAGTAGGGGGCTGTCGGAGGAGACCCAGTACTTC.

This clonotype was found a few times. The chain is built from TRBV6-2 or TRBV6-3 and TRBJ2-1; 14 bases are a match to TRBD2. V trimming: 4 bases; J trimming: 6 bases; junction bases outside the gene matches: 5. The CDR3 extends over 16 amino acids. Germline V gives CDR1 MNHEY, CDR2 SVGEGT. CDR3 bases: TGTGCCAGCAGTTGGGGGGGACTAGCGGGAGCCAATGAGCAGTTCTTC. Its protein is CASSWGGLAGANEQFF.

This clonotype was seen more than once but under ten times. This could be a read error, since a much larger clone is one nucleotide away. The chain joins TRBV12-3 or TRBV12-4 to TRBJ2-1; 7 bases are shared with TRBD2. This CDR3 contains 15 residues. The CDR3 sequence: CASRPSGEKRNGQFF. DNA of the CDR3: TGTGCCAGCAGGCCGAGCGGGGAGAAGAGGAATGGGCAGTTCTTC.

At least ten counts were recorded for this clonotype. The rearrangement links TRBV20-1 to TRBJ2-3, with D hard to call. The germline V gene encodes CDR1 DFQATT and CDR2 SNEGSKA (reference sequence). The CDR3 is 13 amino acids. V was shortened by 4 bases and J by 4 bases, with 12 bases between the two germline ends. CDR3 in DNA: TGCAGTGCTAACTTGGTAGTTGCAGATACGCAGTATTTT. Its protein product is CSANLVVADTQYF.

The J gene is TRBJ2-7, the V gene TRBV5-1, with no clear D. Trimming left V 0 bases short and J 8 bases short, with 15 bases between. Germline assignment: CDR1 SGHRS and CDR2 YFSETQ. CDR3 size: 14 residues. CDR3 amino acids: CASSLEAYSGQQYF. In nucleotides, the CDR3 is TGCGCCAGCAGCTTGGAGGCCTATTCTGGACAGCAGTACTTC.

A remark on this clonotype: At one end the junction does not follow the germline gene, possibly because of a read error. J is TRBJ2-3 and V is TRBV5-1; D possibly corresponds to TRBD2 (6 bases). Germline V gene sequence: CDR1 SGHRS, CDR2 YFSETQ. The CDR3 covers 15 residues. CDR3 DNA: TGCGCCAGCAGCGCGATCGGGGGTAGAGGAGATACGCGGTATTTT. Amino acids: CASSAIGGRGDTRYF.

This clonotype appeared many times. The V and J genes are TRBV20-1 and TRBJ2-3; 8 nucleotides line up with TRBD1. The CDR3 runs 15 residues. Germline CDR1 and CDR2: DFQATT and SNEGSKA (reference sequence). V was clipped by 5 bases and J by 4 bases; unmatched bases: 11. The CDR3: CSAEGQGWISDTQYF. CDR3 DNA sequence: TGCAGTGCTGAAGGACAGGGTTGGATCTCAGATACGCAGTATTTT.